The 15 T cell receptor beta chains presented below share a single source sample, sequenced in a study of shared clonotypes between healthy human individuals. TCRdb's copy holds only in-frame clones and misses some; the assay was immunoSEQ multiplex PCR. This table has roughly 400,000 clones, 90% to 98% appearing once. The specimen sequenced was memory CD8+ T cells sorted from blood. Subset denoted: CD45RO+ cells pooled with CCR7-negative TemRA cells. The receptors were gathered from a man under 40 in good health.

This rearrangement joins TRBV5-1 to TRBJ1-5, with D tentatively TRBD1 (6 bases). Germline values: CDR1 SGHRS, CDR2 YFSETQ. The CDR3 is 14 amino acids. V dropped 4 bases and J dropped 2 bases, with 10 bases sitting between them. The CDR3 DNA follows: TGCGCCAGCAGCACAGGGAGCGGCAATCAGCCCCAGCATTTT. It is translated as CASSTGSGNQPQHF.

This clone was seen just once. This chain joins TRBV20-1 and TRBJ2-4; TRBD2 is a possible D gene (5 bases). CDR3 size: 11 residues. The V end was cut by 7 bases, the J end by 1 base, with 5 bases between. Per the germline V gene, CDR1 is DFQATT and CDR2 is SNEGSKA (reference sequence). In DNA form, the CDR3 reads TGCAGTGGCGGGGCCAAAAACATTCAGTACTTC. This translates into CSGGAKNIQYF.

This clone was observed a single time. The chain uses TRBV28 and TRBJ2-7, with D perhaps TRBD1 (5 bases). V dropped 9 bases and J dropped 2 bases, with 14 bases sitting between them. The CDR3 consists of 13 residues. Germline assignment: CDR1 MDHEN and CDR2 SYDVKM. This chain's CDR3 is CASTSTVTYEQYF. CDR3 DNA: TGTGCCAGTACTTCGACAGTTACCTACGAGCAGTACTTC.

This CDR3 is CASRTQVGEAFF. CDR3 DNA: TGTGCCAGCAGGACACAGGTAGGGGAAGCTTTCTTT. V gene TRBV6-5 combines with J gene TRBJ1-1, with D perhaps matching TRBD1 (5 bases). Looked up from germline, CDR1 is MNHEY and CDR2 is SVGAGI. CDR3 size: 12 residues. Trimming took 6 bases from V and 8 from J, leaving 13 bases between them.

The chain employs TRBV28 and TRBJ2-1; 8 bases map to TRBD1. The CDR3 runs to 15 residues. J lost 3 bases, V lost 5 bases, and 6 bases had no gene match. The germline V gene encodes CDR1 MDHEN and CDR2 SYDVKM. The CDR3 region is CASSVDRGLYNEQFF. DNA of the CDR3: TGTGCCAGCAGTGTAGACAGGGGCCTCTACAATGAGCAGTTCTTC.

This chain links TRBV18 with TRBJ2-1; the match to TRBD1 covers 7 bases. This CDR3 region has 15 residues. Germline-derived CDR1 and CDR2 are KGHSH and LQKENI. Unmatched junction bases numbered 9, after V lost 3 bases and J lost 7 bases. This CDR3 is CASSPSTGVGNEQFF. The CDR3 region has the DNA TGTGCCAGCTCACCCTCAACAGGGGTGGGGAATGAGCAGTTCTTC.

The chain carries TRBV28 and TRBJ2-7, with TRBD1 matching over 7 bases. V dropped 4 bases and J dropped 5; count of bases not matched to a gene: 5. Germline V gene data show CDR1 as MDHEN and CDR2 as SYDVKM. This CDR3 region has 13 residues. The CDR3: CASSSATGDEQYF. CDR3 in DNA: TGTGCCAGCAGTTCCGCAACAGGGGACGAGCAGTACTTC.

This chain joins TRBV2 and TRBJ2-7; the match to TRBD1 covers 9 bases. Germline CDR1 is SNHLY and CDR2 is FYNNEI. This CDR3 spans 13 amino acids. J gave up 7 bases and V 5 bases, and 6 bases lay outside the gene matches. The CDR3 DNA follows: TGTGCCAGCAGTAGAACAGGGGGCGGGGAGCAGTACTTC. It encodes CASSRTGGGEQYF.

The chain is built from TRBV19 and TRBJ2-2, with 10 positions matching TRBD2. The CDR3 consists of 15 residues. The V gene's germline CDR1 is LNHDA and CDR2 SQIVND (reference sequence). V lost 4 bases, J lost 1 base, and 0 bases stayed unmatched. CDR3 amino acids: CASSRTSGNTGELFF. Here the CDR3 DNA reads TGTGCCAGTAGTAGGACTAGCGGGAACACCGGGGAGCTGTTTTTT. Together with reference TRBV19 and TRBJ2-2, the CDR3 gives the full variable domain: DGGITQSPKYLFRKEGQNVTLSCEQNLNHDAMYWYRQDPGQGLRLIYYSQIVNDFQKGDIAEGYSVSREKKESFPLTVTSAQKNPTAFYLCASSRTSGNTGELFFGEGSRLTVL.

The rearrangement links TRBV28 to TRBJ1-5; no clear D gene. Germline V gives CDR1 MDHEN, CDR2 SYDVKM. Trimming took 5 bases from V and 2 from J, leaving 10 bases between them. The CDR3 is 14 amino acids. In nucleotides, the CDR3 is TGTGCCAGCAGTCAACAAGTCGGCAATCAGCCCCAGCATTTT. As protein: CASSQQVGNQPQHF.

This chain links TRBV10-3 with TRBJ2-2; 8 bases map to TRBD1. J gave up 0 bases and V 10 bases, and 4 bases lay outside the gene matches. The CDR3 covers 14 residues. Germline CDR1 reads ENHRY; CDR2 reads SYGVKD. The CDR3 region has the DNA TGTGCCACCTGGACAGGGACGAACACCGGGGAGCTGTTTTTT. Its protein product is CATWTGTNTGELFF.

The chain combines TRBV5-1 with TRBJ2-5, with 9 bases that match TRBD2. The CDR3 has 15 residues. CDR1 SGHRS and CDR2 YFSETQ come from the germline V gene. Trimming at V came to 3 bases and at J to 2 bases, leaving 5 bases not matched to a gene. The CDR3 is CASSSLAGSQETQYF. In DNA form, the CDR3 reads TGCGCCAGCAGCTCGCTAGCGGGAAGTCAAGAGACCCAGTACTTC.

CDR3 in DNA: TGCGCCAGCAGCCAAGCGGGAGCAGATACGCAGTATTTT. It specifies CASSQAGADTQYF. The chain employs TRBV4-1 and TRBJ2-3, with a weak D call TRBD2 (6 bases). CDR3 length: 13 residues. V lost 1 base and J lost 4, with 6 bases in between. Germline V CDR1 and CDR2: MGHRA, YSYEKL.

This chain links TRBV7-9 with TRBJ1-2; D is ambiguous. CDR1 and CDR2 (germline): SEHNR, FQNEAQ (reference sequence). Trimming removed 0 bases at V and 1 base at J, with 6 bases between. The CDR3 contains 14 residues. CDR3 DNA: TGTGCCAGCAGCTTAGCCAGTTATAACTATGGCTACACCTTC. Protein: CASSLASYNYGYTF.

The rearrangement links TRBV29-1 to TRBJ2-6; no definite D call. There are 14 residues in the CDR3. V gave up 5 bases and J gave up 1 base, with 9 bases separating them. Per germline, CDR1 SQVTM and CDR2 ANQGSEA. Here the CDR3 DNA reads TGCAGCGTTTTCACTGTGTCTGGGGCCAACGTCCTGACTTTC. Residues: CSVFTVSGANVLTF.